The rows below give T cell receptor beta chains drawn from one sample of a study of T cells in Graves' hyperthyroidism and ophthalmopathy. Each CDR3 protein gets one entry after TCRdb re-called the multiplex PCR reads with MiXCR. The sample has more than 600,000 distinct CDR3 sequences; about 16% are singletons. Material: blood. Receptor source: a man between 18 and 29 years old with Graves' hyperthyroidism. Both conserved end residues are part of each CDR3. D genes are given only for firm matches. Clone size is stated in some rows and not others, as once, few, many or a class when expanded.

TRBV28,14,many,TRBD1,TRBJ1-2,TGTGCCAGCAGGCATCACCAGGGGGGTAGTGGCTACACCTTC,CASRHHQGGSGYTF
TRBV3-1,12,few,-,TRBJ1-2,TGTGCCAGCAGCCAATGGGCGGCTGGCTACACCTTC,CASSQWAAGYTF
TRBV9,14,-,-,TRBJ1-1,TGTGCCAGCAGCGCCTCGGGGCAGGCCAAAGAAGCTTTCTTT,CASSASGQAKEAFF
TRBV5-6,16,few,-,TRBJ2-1,TGTGCCAGCAGCTTGGTTCGGGGAGTGGCCTACAATGAGCAGTTCTTC,CASSLVRGVAYNEQFF
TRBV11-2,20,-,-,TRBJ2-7,-,CASSFYICSARTGKSYEQYF
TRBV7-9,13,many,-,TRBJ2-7,TGTGCCAGCAGCCTCCAGAACGCTTACGAGCAGTACTTC,CASSLQNAYEQYF
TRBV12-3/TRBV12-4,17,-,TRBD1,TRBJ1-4,TGTGCCAGCAGTTCCCCCGCCGGGACAGGGCCCTCCGAAAAACTGTTTTTT,CASSSPAGTGPSEKLFF
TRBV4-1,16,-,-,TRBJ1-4,TGCGCCAGCAGCCAAGGGGCGGTGGTACGTTCTGAAAAACTGTTTTTT,CASSQGAVVRSEKLFF
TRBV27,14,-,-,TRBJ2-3,TGTGCCAGCAGTTGGGTAGAAGACACAGGTACGCAGTATTTT,CASSWVEDTGTQYF
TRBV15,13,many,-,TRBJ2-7,TGTGCCACCAGCAGAGTCGGGGCTAGCGAGCAGTACTTC,CATSRVGASEQYF
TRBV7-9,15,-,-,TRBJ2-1,TGTGCCAGCAGCTTAGCCTCGCTGGGCGGCTATGAGCAGTTCTTC,CASSLASLGGYEQFF
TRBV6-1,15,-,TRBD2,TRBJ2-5,TGTGCCAGCAGTCCAACGGGACTAGCGGGAGAGACCCAGTACTTC,CASSPTGLAGETQYF
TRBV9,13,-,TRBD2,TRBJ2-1,TGTGCCAGCAGCGGACGACTAGCGGGAGATCAGTTCTTC,CASSGRLAGDQFF
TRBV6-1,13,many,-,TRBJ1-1,TGTGCCAGCACAGATAGGATAAACACTGAAGCTTTCTTT,CASTDRINTEAFF
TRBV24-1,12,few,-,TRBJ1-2,TGTGCCACCAGTGTCGACGGCTATGGCTACACCTTC,CATSVDGYGYTF
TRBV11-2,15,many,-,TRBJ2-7,TGTGCCAGCAGCTTAAGTCCGGGCCTCATCTACGAGCAGTACTTC,CASSLSPGLIYEQYF
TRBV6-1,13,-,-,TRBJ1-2,TGTGCCAGCAGCCGGTCGGGCGGCTATGGCTACACCTTC,CASSRSGGYGYTF
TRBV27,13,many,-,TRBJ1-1,TGTGCCAGCAGTTGGGCTTTGGGGACTGAAGCTTTCTTT,CASSWALGTEAFF
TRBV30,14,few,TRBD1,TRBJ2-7,TGTGCCTGGAGAAACCGGGACAGCTCCTACGAGCAGTACTTC,CAWRNRDSSYEQYF
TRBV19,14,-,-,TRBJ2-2,TGTGCCAGTAGTATATTACTAGGCCACGGGGAGCTGTTTTTT,CASSILLGHGELFF
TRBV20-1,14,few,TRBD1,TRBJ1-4,TGCAGTGCTCCCCGACAGGGAACTAATGAAAAACTGTTTTTT,CSAPRQGTNEKLFF
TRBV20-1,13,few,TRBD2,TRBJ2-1,TGCAGTGCTAGAGCGGGACTATACAATGAGCAGTTCTTC,CSARAGLYNEQFF
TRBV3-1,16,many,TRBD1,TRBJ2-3,TGTGCCAGCAGCGCAACCGGGACAGGGGTTGCAGATACGCAGTATTTT,CASSATGTGVADTQYF
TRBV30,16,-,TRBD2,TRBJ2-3,TGTGCCTGGAGTCCCAGTGGGCTAGCGGGCACAGATACGCAGTATTTT,CAWSPSGLAGTDTQYF
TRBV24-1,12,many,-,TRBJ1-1,TGTGCCACCAGTGACGGTACAGGGATAGCTTTCTTT,CATSDGTGIAFF
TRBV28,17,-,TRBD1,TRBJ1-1,TGTGCCAGCAGTGATTATCCGGGACAGTTTATGAACACTGAAGCTTTCTTT,CASSDYPGQFMNTEAFF
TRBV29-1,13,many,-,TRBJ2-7,TGCAGCGTTGAGGGATTCGGGGCCCACGAGCAGTACTTC,CSVEGFGAHEQYF
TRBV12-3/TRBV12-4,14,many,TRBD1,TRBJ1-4,TGTGCCAGCAGCCGACAGGGAACTAATGAAAAACTGTTTTTT,CASSRQGTNEKLFF
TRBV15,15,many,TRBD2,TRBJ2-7,TGTGCCACCAGCACGGGACTAGGGGAGACCTACGAGCAGTACTTC,CATSTGLGETYEQYF
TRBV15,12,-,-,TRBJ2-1,TGTGCCACCAGCAGAGTTTACAATGAGCAGTTCTTC,CATSRVYNEQFF
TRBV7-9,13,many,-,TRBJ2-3,TGTGCCAGCAGCACCAGGAGACTGGATACGCAGTATTTT,CASSTRRLDTQYF
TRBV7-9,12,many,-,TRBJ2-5,TGTGCCAGCAACCTAGGGGGAGAGACCCAGTACTTC,CASNLGGETQYF
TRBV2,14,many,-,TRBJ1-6,TGTGCCAGCAGTGCAAGGGGGTGGAATTCACCCCTCCACTTT,CASSARGWNSPLHF
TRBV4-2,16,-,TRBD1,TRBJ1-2,TGTGCCAGCAGCCCGACAGGGGTCTCAACTAACTATGGCTACACCTTC,CASSPTGVSTNYGYTF
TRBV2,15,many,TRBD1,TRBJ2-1,TGTGCCAGCAGTGAGGCCAGGGACAGATACAATGAGCAGTTCTTC,CASSEARDRYNEQFF
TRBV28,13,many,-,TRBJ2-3,TGTGCCAGCAGTTTTGAGGGGGCAGATACGCAGTATTTT,CASSFEGADTQYF
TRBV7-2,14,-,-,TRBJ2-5,TGTGCCAGCAGCGAAGAATCCCCCCAAGAGACCCAGTACTTC,CASSEESPQETQYF